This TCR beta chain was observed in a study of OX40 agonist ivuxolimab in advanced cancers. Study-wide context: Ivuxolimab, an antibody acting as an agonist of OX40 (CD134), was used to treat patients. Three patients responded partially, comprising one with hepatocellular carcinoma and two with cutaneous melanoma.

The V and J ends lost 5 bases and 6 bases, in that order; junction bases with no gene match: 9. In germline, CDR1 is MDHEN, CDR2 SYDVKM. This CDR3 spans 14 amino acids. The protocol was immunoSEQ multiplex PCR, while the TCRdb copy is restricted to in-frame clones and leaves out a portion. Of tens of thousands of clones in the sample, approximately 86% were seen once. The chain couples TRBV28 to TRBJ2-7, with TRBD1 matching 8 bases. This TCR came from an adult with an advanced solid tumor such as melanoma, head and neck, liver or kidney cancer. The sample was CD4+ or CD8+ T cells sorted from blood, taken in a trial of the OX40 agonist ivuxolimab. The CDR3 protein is CASSQGQGLSEQYF. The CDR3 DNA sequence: TGTGCCAGCAGTCAAGGACAGGGTCTGTCCGAGCAGTACTTC.